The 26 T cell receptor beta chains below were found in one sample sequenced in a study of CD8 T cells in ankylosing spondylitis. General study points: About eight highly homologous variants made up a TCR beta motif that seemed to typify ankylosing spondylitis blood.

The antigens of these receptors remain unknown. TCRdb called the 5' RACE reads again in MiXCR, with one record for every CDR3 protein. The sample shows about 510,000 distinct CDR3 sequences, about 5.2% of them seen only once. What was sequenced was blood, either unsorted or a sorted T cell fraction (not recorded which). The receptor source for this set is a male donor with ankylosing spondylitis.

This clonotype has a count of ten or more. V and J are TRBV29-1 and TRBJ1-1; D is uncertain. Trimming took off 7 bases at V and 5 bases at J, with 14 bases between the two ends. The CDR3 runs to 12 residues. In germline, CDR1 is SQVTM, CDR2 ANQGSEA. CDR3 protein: CSASFRETEAFF. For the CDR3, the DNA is TGCAGCGCGTCGTTTCGGGAAACTGAAGCTTTCTTT.

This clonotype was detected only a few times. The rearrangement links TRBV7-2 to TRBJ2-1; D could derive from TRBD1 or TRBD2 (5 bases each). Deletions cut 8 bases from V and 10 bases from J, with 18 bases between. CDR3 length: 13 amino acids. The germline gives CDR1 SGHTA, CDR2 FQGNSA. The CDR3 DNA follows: TGTGCCAGCGGGGTGGGGCTAGCCGACGAGCAGTTCTTC. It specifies CASGVGLADEQFF. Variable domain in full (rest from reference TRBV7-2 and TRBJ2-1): GAGVSQSPSNKVTEKGKDVELRCDPISGHTALYWYRQSLGQGLEFLIYFQGNSAPDKSGLPSDRFSAERTGGSVSTLTIQRTQQEDSAVYLCASGVGLADEQFFGPGTRLTVL.

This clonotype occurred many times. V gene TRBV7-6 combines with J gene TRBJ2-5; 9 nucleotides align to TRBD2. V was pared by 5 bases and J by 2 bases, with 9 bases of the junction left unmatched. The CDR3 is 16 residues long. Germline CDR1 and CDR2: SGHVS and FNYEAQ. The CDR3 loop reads CASSPVPLAGQETQYF. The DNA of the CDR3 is TGTGCCAGCAGCCCTGTCCCTCTAGCGGGACAAGAGACCCAGTACTTC.

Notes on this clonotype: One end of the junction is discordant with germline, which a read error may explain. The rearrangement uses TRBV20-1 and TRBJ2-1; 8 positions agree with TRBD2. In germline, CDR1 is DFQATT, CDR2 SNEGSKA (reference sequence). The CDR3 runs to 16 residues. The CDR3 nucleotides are TGCTGTGCTCCTCGAGCGGGAGCGCCAGATTACAATGAGCAGTTCTTC. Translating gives CCAPRAGAPDYNEQFF.

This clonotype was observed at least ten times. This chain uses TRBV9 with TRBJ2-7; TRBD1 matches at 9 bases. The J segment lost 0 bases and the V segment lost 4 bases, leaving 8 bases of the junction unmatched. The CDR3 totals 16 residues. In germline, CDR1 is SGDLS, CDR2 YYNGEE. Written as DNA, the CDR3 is TGTGCCAGCAGCCTGGGGACAGGGATGGGCTCCTACGAGCAGTACTTC. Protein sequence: CASSLGTGMGSYEQYF.

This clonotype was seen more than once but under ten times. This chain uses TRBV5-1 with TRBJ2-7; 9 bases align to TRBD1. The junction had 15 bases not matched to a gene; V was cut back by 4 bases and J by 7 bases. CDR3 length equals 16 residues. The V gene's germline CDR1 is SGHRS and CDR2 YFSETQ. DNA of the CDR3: TGCGCCAGCAGCCCCAGGGACAGGGAGGGGAAAGGAGAGCAGTACTTC. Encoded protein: CASSPRDREGKGEQYF. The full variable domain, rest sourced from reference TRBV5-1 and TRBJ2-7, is KAGVTQTPRYLIKTRGQQVTLSCSPISGHRSVSWYQQTPGQGLQFLFEYFSETQRNKGNFPGRFSGRQFSNSRSEMNVSTLELGDSALYLCASSPRDREGKGEQYFGPGTRLTVT.

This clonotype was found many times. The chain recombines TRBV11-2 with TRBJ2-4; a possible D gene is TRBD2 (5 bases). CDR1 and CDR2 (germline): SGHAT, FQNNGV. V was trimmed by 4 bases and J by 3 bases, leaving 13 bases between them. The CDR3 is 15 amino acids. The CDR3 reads CASSSQMAGKNIQYF. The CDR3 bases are TGTGCCAGCAGCTCCCAGATGGCGGGCAAAAACATTCAGTACTTC.

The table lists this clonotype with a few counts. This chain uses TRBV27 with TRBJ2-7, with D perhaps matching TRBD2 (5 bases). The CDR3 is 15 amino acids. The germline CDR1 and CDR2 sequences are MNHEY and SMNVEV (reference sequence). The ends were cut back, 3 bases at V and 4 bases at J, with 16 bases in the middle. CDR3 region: CASSLVGRGIYEQYF. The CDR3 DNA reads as TGTGCCAGCAGTTTGGTCGGACGGGGTATATACGAGCAGTACTTC.

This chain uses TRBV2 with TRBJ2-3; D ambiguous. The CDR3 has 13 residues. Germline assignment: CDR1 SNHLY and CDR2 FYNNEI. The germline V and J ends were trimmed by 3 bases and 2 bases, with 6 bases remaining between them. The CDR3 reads CASSEENTDTQYF. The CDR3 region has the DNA TGTGCCAGCAGTGAGGAAAACACAGATACGCAGTATTTT.

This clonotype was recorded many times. The CDR3 region is CSATRGGREENNQPQHF. CDR3 nucleotide sequence: TGCAGTGCAACACGGGGTGGCAGGGAGGAGAACAATCAGCCCCAGCATTTT. The gene calls are TRBV20-1 and TRBJ1-5; weak D call: TRBD1 (5 bases). This CDR3 has 17 amino acids. The V gene's germline CDR1 is DFQATT and CDR2 SNEGSKA (reference sequence). Trimming took off 6 bases at V and 3 bases at J, with 24 bases between the two ends.

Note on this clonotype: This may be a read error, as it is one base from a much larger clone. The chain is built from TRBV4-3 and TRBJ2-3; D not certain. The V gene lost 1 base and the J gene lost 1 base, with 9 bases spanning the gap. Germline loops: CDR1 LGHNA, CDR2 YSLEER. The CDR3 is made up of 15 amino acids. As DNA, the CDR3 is TGCGCCAGCAGCCAAGCCCGATTCCGCACAGATACGCAGTATTTT. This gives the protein CASSQARFRTDTQYF.

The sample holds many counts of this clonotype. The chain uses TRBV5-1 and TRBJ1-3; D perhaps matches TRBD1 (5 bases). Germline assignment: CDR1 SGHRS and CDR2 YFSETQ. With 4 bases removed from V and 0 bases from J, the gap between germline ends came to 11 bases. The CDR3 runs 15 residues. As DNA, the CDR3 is TGCGCCAGCAGCATGGACACCTTCTCTGGAAACACCATATATTTT. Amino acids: CASSMDTFSGNTIYF.

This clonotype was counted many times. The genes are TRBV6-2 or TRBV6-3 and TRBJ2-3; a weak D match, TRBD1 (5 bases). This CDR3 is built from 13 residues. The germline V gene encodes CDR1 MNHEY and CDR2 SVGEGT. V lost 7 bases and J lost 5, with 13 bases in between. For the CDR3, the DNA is TGTGCCAGCACCCGACAGTCGGGAGATACGCAGTATTTT. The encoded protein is CASTRQSGDTQYF.

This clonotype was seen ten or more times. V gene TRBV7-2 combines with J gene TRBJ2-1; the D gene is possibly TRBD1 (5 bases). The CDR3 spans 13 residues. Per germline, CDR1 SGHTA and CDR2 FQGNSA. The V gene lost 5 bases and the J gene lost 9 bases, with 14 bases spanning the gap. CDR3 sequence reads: CASSPYPGSEQFF. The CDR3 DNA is TGTGCCAGCAGCCCGTATCCAGGGTCTGAGCAGTTCTTC. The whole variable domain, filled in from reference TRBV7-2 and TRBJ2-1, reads GAGVSQSPSNKVTEKGKDVELRCDPISGHTALYWYRQSLGQGLEFLIYFQGNSAPDKSGLPSDRFSAERTGGSVSTLTIQRTQQEDSAVYLCASSPYPGSEQFFGPGTRLTVL.

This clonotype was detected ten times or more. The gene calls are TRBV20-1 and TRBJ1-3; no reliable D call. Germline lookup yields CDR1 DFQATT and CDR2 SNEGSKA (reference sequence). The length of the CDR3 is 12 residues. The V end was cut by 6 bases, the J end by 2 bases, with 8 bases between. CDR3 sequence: CSAEEPGNTIYF. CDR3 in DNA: TGCAGTGCAGAGGAGCCTGGAAACACCATATATTTT.

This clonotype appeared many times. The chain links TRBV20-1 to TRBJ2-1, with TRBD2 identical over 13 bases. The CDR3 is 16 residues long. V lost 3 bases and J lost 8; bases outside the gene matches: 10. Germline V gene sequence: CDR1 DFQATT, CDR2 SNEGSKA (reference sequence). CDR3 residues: CSASSPGLAGPYEQFF. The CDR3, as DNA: TGCAGTGCTAGTTCCCCGGGACTAGCGGGACCCTATGAGCAGTTCTTC.

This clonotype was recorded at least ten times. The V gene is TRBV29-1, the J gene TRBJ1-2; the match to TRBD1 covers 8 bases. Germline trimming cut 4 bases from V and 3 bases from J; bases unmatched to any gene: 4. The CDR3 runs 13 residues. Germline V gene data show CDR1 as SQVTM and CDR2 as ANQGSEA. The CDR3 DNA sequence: TGCAGCGTTGGGACAGGGTTTTACTATGGCTACACCTTC. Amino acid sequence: CSVGTGFYYGYTF.

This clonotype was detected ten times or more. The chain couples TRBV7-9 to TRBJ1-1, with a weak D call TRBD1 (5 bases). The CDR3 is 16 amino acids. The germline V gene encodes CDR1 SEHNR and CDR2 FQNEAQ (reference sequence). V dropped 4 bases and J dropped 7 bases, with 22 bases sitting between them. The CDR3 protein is CASSSRAGARSGEAFF. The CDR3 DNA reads TGTGCCAGCAGCTCACGAGCTGGGGCCCGGTCTGGTGAAGCTTTCTTT.

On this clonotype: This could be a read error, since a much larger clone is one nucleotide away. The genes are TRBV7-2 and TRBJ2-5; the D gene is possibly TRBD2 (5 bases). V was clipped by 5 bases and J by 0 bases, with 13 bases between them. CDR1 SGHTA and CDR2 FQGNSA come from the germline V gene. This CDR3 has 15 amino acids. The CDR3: CASSQGIAYQETQYF. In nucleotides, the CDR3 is TGTGCCAGCAGCCAAGGGATAGCGTACCAAGAGACCCAGTACTTC.

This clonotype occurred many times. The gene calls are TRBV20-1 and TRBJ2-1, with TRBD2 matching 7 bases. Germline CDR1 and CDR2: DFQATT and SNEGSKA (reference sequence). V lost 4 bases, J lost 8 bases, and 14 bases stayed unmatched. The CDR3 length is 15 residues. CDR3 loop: CSAKWAGEKLYEQFF. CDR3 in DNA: TGCAGTGCTAAGTGGGCGGGAGAGAAGTTGTATGAGCAGTTCTTC.

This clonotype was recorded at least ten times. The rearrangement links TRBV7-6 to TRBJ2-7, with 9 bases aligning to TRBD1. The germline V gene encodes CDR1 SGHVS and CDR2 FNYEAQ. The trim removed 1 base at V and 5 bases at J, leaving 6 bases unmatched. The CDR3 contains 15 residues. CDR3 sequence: CASSLDHGQGNEQYF. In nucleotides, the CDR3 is TGTGCCAGCAGCTTAGACCATGGACAGGGGAACGAGCAGTACTTC.

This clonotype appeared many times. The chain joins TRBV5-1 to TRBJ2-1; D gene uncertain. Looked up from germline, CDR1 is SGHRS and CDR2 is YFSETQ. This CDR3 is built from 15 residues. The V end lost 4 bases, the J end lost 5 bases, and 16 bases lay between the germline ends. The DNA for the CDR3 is TGCGCCAGCAGCGCCACCTATAAACCTGACAATGAGCAGTTCTTC. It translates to CASSATYKPDNEQFF. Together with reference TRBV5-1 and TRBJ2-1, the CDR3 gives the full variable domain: KAGVTQTPRYLIKTRGQQVTLSCSPISGHRSVSWYQQTPGQGLQFLFEYFSETQRNKGNFPGRFSGRQFSNSRSEMNVSTLELGDSALYLCASSATYKPDNEQFFGPGTRLTVL.

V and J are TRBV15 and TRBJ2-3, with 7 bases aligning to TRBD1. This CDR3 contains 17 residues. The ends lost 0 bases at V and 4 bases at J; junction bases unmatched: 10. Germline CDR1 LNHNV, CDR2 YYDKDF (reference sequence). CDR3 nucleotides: TGTGCCACCAGCAGAGAAGTAAGGCAGGGGGTCGCAGATACGCAGTATTTT. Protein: CATSREVRQGVADTQYF.

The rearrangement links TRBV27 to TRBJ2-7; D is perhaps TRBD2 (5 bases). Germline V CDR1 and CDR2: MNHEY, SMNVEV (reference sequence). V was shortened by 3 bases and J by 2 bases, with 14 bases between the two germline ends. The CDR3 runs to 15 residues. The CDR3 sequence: CASSFRPPGTYEQYF. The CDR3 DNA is TGTGCCAGCAGTTTTAGACCTCCGGGGACCTACGAGCAGTACTTC.

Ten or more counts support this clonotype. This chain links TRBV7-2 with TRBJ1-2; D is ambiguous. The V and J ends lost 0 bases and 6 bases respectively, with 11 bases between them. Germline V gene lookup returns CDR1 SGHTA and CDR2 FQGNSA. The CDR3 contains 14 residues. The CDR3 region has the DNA TGTGCCAGCAGCTTAGCTGGGAGGAGCGATGGCTACACCTTC. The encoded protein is CASSLAGRSDGYTF. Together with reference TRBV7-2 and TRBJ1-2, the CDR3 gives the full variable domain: GAGVSQSPSNKVTEKGKDVELRCDPISGHTALYWYRQSLGQGLEFLIYFQGNSAPDKSGLPSDRFSAERTGGSVSTLTIQRTQQEDSAVYLCASSLAGRSDGYTFGSGTRLTVV.

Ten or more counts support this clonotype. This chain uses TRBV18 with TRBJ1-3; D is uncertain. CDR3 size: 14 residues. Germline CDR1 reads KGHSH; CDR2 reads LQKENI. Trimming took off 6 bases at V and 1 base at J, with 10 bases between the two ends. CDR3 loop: CASSPRVSGNTIYF. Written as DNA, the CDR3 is TGTGCCAGCTCTCCAAGGGTGTCTGGAAACACCATATATTTT.